A selection of T cell receptor beta chains follows, all from one sample in a study of CD8 T cells in Susac syndrome. MiXCR, applied by TCRdb to the immunoSEQ multiplex PCR reads, yields one record per CDR3 protein. This table holds about 120,000 distinct CDR3 sequences, 85% to 95% found once. Material for sequencing was CD8+ T cells from PBMCs. The receptors originated from a human donor in good health. Both conserved end residues are part of each CDR3. D genes are given only for firm matches. The size of a clone is reported for some rows only, either as once, few or many, or as a class for expanded clones.

clone size: NA
V gene: TRBV23-1
J gene: TRBJ2-1
D gene: NA
CDR3 DNA: TGCGCCAGCAGTCAGGAAGACGGCGGAGGCTCCTACAATGAGCAGTTCTTC
CDR3 protein: CASSQEDGGGSYNEQFF

clone size: NA
V gene: TRBV6-1
J gene: TRBJ1-5
D gene: NA
CDR3 DNA: TGTGCCAGCAGTCGACCCGCGGGCAGCATGGTGAATCAGCCCCAGCATTTT
CDR3 protein: CASSRPAGSMVNQPQHF

clone size: NA
V gene: TRBV5-1
J gene: TRBJ2-7
D gene: TRBD2
CDR3 DNA: TGCGCCAGCAGGACCCTTAGCGGGAGCTCCTACGAGCAGTACTTC
CDR3 protein: CASRTLSGSSYEQYF

clone size: NA
V gene: TRBV2
J gene: TRBJ2-3
D gene: NA
CDR3 DNA: TGTGCCAGCACCTCGGGGGATACGCAGTATTTT
CDR3 protein: CASTSGDTQYF

clone size: NA
V gene: TRBV5-1
J gene: TRBJ1-6
D gene: NA
CDR3 DNA: TGCGCCAGCAGCTCCACAGGGATAGCAAATTCACCCCTCCACTTT
CDR3 protein: CASSSTGIANSPLHF

clone size: once
V gene: TRBV6-2/TRBV6-3
J gene: TRBJ2-1
D gene: TRBD2
CDR3 DNA: TGTGCCAGCAGTTACTCCGTACTAGCGGGAGGGTTAGCCAATGAGCAGTTCTTC
CDR3 protein: CASSYSVLAGGLANEQFF

clone size: NA
V gene: TRBV12-3/TRBV12-4
J gene: TRBJ2-2
D gene: NA
CDR3 DNA: TGTGCCAGCAGTGCCGGACTGAACACCGGGGAGCTGTTTTTT
CDR3 protein: CASSAGLNTGELFF

clone size: NA
V gene: TRBV29-1
J gene: TRBJ2-2
D gene: NA
CDR3 DNA: TGCAGCGTTGGGAGGGAAAACACCGGGGAGCTGTTTTTT
CDR3 protein: CSVGRENTGELFF

clone size: NA
V gene: TRBV5-1
J gene: TRBJ2-3
D gene: TRBD2
CDR3 DNA: TGCGCCAGCAGCCGCTCTAGCGGGGGGGCCCTAGATACGCAGTATTTT
CDR3 protein: CASSRSSGGALDTQYF

clone size: NA
V gene: TRBV2
J gene: TRBJ2-1
D gene: NA
CDR3 DNA: TGTGCCAGCAGTGAAATACAGGGCCTAAAATCGGGGAATGAGCAGTTCTTC
CDR3 protein: CASSEIQGLKSGNEQFF

clone size: NA
V gene: TRBV7-3
J gene: TRBJ1-1
D gene: NA
CDR3 DNA: TGTGCCAGCAGCTTAAGGTTTCAAGGGACTGAAGCTTTCTTT
CDR3 protein: CASSLRFQGTEAFF

clone size: NA
V gene: TRBV5-4
J gene: TRBJ2-6
D gene: NA
CDR3 DNA: TGTGCCAGCAGCCTCCACACTGGGGCCAACGTCCTGACTTTC
CDR3 protein: CASSLHTGANVLTF

clone size: NA
V gene: TRBV5-4
J gene: TRBJ2-2
D gene: TRBD2
CDR3 DNA: TGTGCCAGCAGCTTGTTTCGACTAGCGGGCACCGGGGAGCTGTTTTTT
CDR3 protein: CASSLFRLAGTGELFF

clone size: NA
V gene: TRBV7-2
J gene: TRBJ2-3
D gene: NA
CDR3 DNA: TGTGCCAGCAGCTCCGCTTCTAGCACAGATACGCAGTATTTT
CDR3 protein: CASSSASSTDTQYF

clone size: NA
V gene: TRBV3-1
J gene: TRBJ1-2
D gene: NA
CDR3 DNA: TGTGCCAGCAGCCCCCCCGGGGGGGCGCATGGCTACACCTTC
CDR3 protein: CASSPPGGAHGYTF

clone size: NA
V gene: TRBV27
J gene: TRBJ1-2
D gene: NA
CDR3 DNA: TGTGCCAGCAGTTTATCCGGCCTCTATGGCTACACCTTC
CDR3 protein: CASSLSGLYGYTF

clone size: NA
V gene: TRBV7-2
J gene: TRBJ1-1
D gene: NA
CDR3 DNA: TGTGCCAGCAGCCAAAGGACAGTGAACACTGAAGCTTTCTTT
CDR3 protein: CASSQRTVNTEAFF

clone size: NA
V gene: TRBV3-1
J gene: TRBJ1-1
D gene: NA
CDR3 DNA: TGTGCCACTTGGGCGCCCGGCACTGAAGCTTTCTTT
CDR3 protein: CATWAPGTEAFF

clone size: NA
V gene: TRBV24-1
J gene: TRBJ2-2
D gene: TRBD1
CDR3 DNA: TGTGCCACCAGTGATTCAAGGGACAGGAACACCGGGGAGCTGTTTTTT
CDR3 protein: CATSDSRDRNTGELFF

clone size: once
V gene: TRBV29-1
J gene: TRBJ2-3
D gene: TRBD2
CDR3 DNA: TGCAGCATCAAGGTAGCGGGAGGGTGGACAGATACGCAGTATTTT
CDR3 protein: CSIKVAGGWTDTQYF

clone size: NA
V gene: TRBV6-5
J gene: TRBJ1-5
D gene: NA
CDR3 DNA: TGTGCCAGCAGTTACTCCGGGGGGAGCAATCAGCCCCAGCATTTT
CDR3 protein: CASSYSGGSNQPQHF

clone size: NA
V gene: TRBV5-4
J gene: TRBJ1-2
D gene: NA
CDR3 DNA: TGTGCCAGCAGCTTGGAGGGGACCGGCTATGGCTACACCTTC
CDR3 protein: CASSLEGTGYGYTF

clone size: NA
V gene: TRBV20-1
J gene: TRBJ1-5
D gene: NA
CDR3 DNA: TGCAGTGCTAGGGACGCGGAATTGGGGGGTAATCAGCCCCAGCATTTT
CDR3 protein: CSARDAELGGNQPQHF

clone size: NA
V gene: TRBV4-2
J gene: TRBJ2-1
D gene: TRBD2
CDR3 DNA: TGTGCCAGTAGAAAAGGACTAGCGGGGAACAATGAGCAGTTCTTC
CDR3 protein: CASRKGLAGNNEQFF

clone size: NA
V gene: TRBV19
J gene: TRBJ1-6
D gene: TRBD1
CDR3 DNA: TGTGCCAGTAGGGAAGACAGGGGAGGGAATTCACCCCTCCACTTT
CDR3 protein: CASREDRGGNSPLHF

clone size: NA
V gene: TRBV7-2
J gene: TRBJ2-7
D gene: NA
CDR3 DNA: TGTGCCAGCAGCTTAACCAGGGCCCACGAGCAGTACTTC
CDR3 protein: CASSLTRAHEQYF

clone size: NA
V gene: TRBV20-1
J gene: TRBJ1-5
D gene: NA
CDR3 DNA: TGCAGTGCTAGAGATGCGGACGACGGAAGCAATCAGCCCCAGCATTTT
CDR3 protein: CSARDADDGSNQPQHF

clone size: NA
V gene: TRBV5-1
J gene: TRBJ2-2
D gene: TRBD1
CDR3 DNA: TGCGCCAGCAGCTTCGCAGGGGGCCACACCGGGGAGCTGTTTTTT
CDR3 protein: CASSFAGGHTGELFF

clone size: NA
V gene: TRBV20-1
J gene: TRBJ2-3
D gene: TRBD2
CDR3 DNA: TGCAGTGCTAGAGAAATGACGGGACTAGCGGGGCCGGCGGATACGCAGTATTTT
CDR3 protein: CSAREMTGLAGPADTQYF

clone size: NA
V gene: TRBV9
J gene: TRBJ1-1
D gene: NA
CDR3 DNA: TGTGCCAGCAGCGTAGACCCCGGGGGCACTATGAACACTGAAGCTTTCTTT
CDR3 protein: CASSVDPGGTMNTEAFF

clone size: once
V gene: TRBV7-9
J gene: TRBJ2-1
D gene: TRBD2
CDR3 DNA: TGTGCCAGCAGCTTGGCTAGCGGGAGTCACAATGAGCAGTTCTTC
CDR3 protein: CASSLASGSHNEQFF

clone size: NA
V gene: TRBV6-6
J gene: TRBJ2-3
D gene: NA
CDR3 DNA: TGTGCCAGCAGTTCCCCCGGCACAGATACGCAGTATTTT
CDR3 protein: CASSSPGTDTQYF

clone size: NA
V gene: TRBV5-1
J gene: TRBJ2-1
D gene: NA
CDR3 DNA: TGCGCCAGCAGCTCAGTATCCTACAATGAGCAGTTCTTC
CDR3 protein: CASSSVSYNEQFF

clone size: NA
V gene: TRBV24-1
J gene: TRBJ2-7
D gene: NA
CDR3 DNA: TGTGCCACCAGGGGCCCCCACTACGAGCAGTACTTC
CDR3 protein: CATRGPHYEQYF

clone size: NA
V gene: TRBV28
J gene: TRBJ1-2
D gene: NA
CDR3 DNA: TGTGCCAGCAGTTTTGCCGTGACAGGAGGGTTGGATGGCTACACCTTC
CDR3 protein: CASSFAVTGGLDGYTF

clone size: once
V gene: TRBV3-1
J gene: TRBJ2-1
D gene: NA
CDR3 DNA: TGTGCCAGCAGCCTAAAGGGTCCGGGCTACAATGAGCAGTTCTTC
CDR3 protein: CASSLKGPGYNEQFF

clone size: few
V gene: TRBV27
J gene: TRBJ2-7
D gene: TRBD2
CDR3 DNA: TGTGCCAGCAGTACCGGGACTAGCGGATACGAGCAGTACTTC
CDR3 protein: CASSTGTSGYEQYF

clone size: once
V gene: TRBV3-1
J gene: TRBJ1-1
D gene: NA
CDR3 DNA: TGTGCCAGCAGCTCCGACCCCCCAGTCACTGAAGCTTTCTTT
CDR3 protein: CASSSDPPVTEAFF

clone size: NA
V gene: TRBV7-9
J gene: TRBJ2-1
D gene: TRBD2
CDR3 DNA: TGTGCCAGCAGCCTTGGCCGGGACTACTCCTACAATGAGCAGTTCTTC
CDR3 protein: CASSLGRDYSYNEQFF

clone size: NA
V gene: TRBV19
J gene: TRBJ1-1
D gene: TRBD1
CDR3 DNA: TGTGCCAGTATTGACAGGGGGGTCACTGAAGCTTTCTTT
CDR3 protein: CASIDRGVTEAFF

clone size: NA
V gene: TRBV20-1
J gene: TRBJ2-2
D gene: TRBD1
CDR3 DNA: TGCAGTGCCATTAAACATCCGACAGGGTGGCTAACCGGGGAGCTGTTTTTT
CDR3 protein: CSAIKHPTGWLTGELFF

clone size: NA
V gene: TRBV6-5
J gene: TRBJ1-2
D gene: TRBD1
CDR3 DNA: TGTGCCAGCAGTTACGGCCTGGACAGGGGAAATGGCTACACCTTC
CDR3 protein: CASSYGLDRGNGYTF

clone size: NA
V gene: TRBV20-1
J gene: TRBJ2-7
D gene: NA
CDR3 DNA: TGCAGTGCCGCCCCCATGAGCTACGAGCAGTACTTC
CDR3 protein: CSAAPMSYEQYF

clone size: NA
V gene: TRBV7-2
J gene: TRBJ2-1
D gene: NA
CDR3 DNA: TGTGCCAGCAGCCCCCCCGGGTCAGTCTACAATGAGCAGTTCTTC
CDR3 protein: CASSPPGSVYNEQFF

clone size: NA
V gene: TRBV6-9
J gene: TRBJ1-2
D gene: NA
CDR3 DNA: TGTGCCAGCGTCCTTCCGGGGGCCGATAACTATGGCTACACCTTC
CDR3 protein: CASVLPGADNYGYTF

clone size: NA
V gene: TRBV19
J gene: TRBJ2-1
D gene: NA
CDR3 DNA: TGTGCCAGTAGTATAGAGAAGCGGCCGGTTTCCTACAATGAGCAGTTCTTC
CDR3 protein: CASSIEKRPVSYNEQFF

clone size: NA
V gene: TRBV10-3
J gene: TRBJ2-5
D gene: NA
CDR3 DNA: TGTGCCATCAGTGACCCGTTTGTTAGGGCAGGCGGAGAGACCCAGTACTTC
CDR3 protein: CAISDPFVRAGGETQYF

clone size: NA
V gene: TRBV30
J gene: TRBJ2-1
D gene: TRBD1
CDR3 DNA: TGTGCCTGGAGGAGCGTGGGACAGGCGGTTAACAATGAGCAGTTCTTC
CDR3 protein: CAWRSVGQAVNNEQFF

clone size: NA
V gene: TRBV20-1
J gene: TRBJ1-2
D gene: TRBD1
CDR3 DNA: TGCAGTGCTAGGGAGGGCGGAAGGGGGACAGAAGGCTACACCTTC
CDR3 protein: CSAREGGRGTEGYTF

clone size: NA
V gene: TRBV6-2/TRBV6-3
J gene: TRBJ2-5
D gene: TRBD2
CDR3 DNA: TGTGCCAGCAGGACTAGCGGACAAGAGACCCAGTACTTC
CDR3 protein: CASRTSGQETQYF

clone size: NA
V gene: TRBV5-1
J gene: TRBJ2-2
D gene: NA
CDR3 DNA: TGCGCCAGCAGCCTCAGACTGGACACCGGGGAGCTGTTTTTT
CDR3 protein: CASSLRLDTGELFF

clone size: NA
V gene: TRBV3-1
J gene: TRBJ1-3
D gene: NA
CDR3 DNA: TGTGCCAGCAGCCAAGAAAGGTTCAGGGACCTGGCTGGAAACACCATATATTTT
CDR3 protein: CASSQERFRDLAGNTIYF

clone size: NA
V gene: TRBV4-3
J gene: TRBJ2-1
D gene: NA
CDR3 DNA: TGCGCCAGCAGCCAAGCTTCGGTTGTTTCCGGTGAGCAGTTCTTC
CDR3 protein: CASSQASVVSGEQFF

clone size: NA
V gene: TRBV14
J gene: TRBJ2-1
D gene: TRBD2
CDR3 DNA: TGTGCCAGTCATACTAGCGGGAGTAGCCATGAGCAGTTCTTC
CDR3 protein: CASHTSGSSHEQFF

clone size: NA
V gene: TRBV19
J gene: TRBJ2-2
D gene: NA
CDR3 DNA: TGTGCCAGTAGTCCAAAGGTTTCCACCGGGGAGCTGTTTTTT
CDR3 protein: CASSPKVSTGELFF

clone size: NA
V gene: TRBV7-2
J gene: TRBJ1-6
D gene: NA
CDR3 DNA: TGTGCCAGCAGCTTAGAAAATTATAATTCACCCCTCCACTTT
CDR3 protein: CASSLENYNSPLHF